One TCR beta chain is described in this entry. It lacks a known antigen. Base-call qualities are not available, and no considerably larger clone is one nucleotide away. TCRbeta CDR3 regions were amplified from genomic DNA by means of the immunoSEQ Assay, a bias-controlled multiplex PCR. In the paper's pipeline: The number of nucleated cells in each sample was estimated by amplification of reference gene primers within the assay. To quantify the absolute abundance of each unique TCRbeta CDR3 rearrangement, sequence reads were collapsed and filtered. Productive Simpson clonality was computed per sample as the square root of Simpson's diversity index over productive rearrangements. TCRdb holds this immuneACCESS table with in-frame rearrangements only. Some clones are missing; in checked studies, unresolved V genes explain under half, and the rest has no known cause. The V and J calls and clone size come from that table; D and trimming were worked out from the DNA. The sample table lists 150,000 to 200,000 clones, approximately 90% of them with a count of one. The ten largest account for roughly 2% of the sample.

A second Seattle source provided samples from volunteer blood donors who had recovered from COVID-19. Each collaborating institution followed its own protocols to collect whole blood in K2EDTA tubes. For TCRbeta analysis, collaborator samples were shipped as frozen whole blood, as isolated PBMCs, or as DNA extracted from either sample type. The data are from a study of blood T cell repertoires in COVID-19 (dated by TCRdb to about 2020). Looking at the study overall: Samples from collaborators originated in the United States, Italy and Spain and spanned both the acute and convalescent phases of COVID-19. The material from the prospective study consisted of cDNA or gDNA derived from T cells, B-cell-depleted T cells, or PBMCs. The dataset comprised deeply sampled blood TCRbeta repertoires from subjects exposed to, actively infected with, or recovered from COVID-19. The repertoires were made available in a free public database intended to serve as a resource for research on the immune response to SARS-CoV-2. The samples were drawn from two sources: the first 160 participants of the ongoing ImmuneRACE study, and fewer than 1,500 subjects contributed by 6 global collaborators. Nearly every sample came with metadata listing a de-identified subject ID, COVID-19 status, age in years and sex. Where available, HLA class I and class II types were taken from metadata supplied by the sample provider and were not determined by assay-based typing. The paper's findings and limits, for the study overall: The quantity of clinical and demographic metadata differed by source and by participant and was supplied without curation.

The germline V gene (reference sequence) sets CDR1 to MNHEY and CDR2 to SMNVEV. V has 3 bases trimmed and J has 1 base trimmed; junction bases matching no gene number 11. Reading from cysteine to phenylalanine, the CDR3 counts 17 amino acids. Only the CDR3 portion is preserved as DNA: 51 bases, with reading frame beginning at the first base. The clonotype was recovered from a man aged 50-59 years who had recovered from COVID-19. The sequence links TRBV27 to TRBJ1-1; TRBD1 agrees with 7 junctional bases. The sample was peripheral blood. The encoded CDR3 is CASSFAIQGPQNTEAFF. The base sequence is TGTGCCAGCAGTTTCGCTATACAGGGGCCTCAGAACACTGAAGCTTTCTTT.